This TCR beta chain was recovered during a study of T cell responses to AZD1222 COVID-19 vaccine. The repertoire was sequenced with immunoSEQ multiplex PCR; TCRdb's copy has only in-frame clones and lacks some. The data show 110,000 or so clones, around 83% seen once. In this sample, this clone turned up a few times. Analysis merged second doses at about 4 or about 12 weeks. The sequence derives from an adult who received the AZD1222 COVID-19 vaccine. The source was peripheral blood, collected 28 days after the second AZD1222 dose.

In DNA form, the CDR3 reads TGTGCCTGCAGCCAGGGGTCGGAATGGCCCCAGCATTTT. It translates to CACSQGSEWPQHF. The chain recombines TRBV30 with TRBJ1-5; possibly TRBD1 for D (6 bases). V dropped 6 bases and J dropped 9 bases, with 18 bases sitting between them. The CDR3 runs to 13 residues. CDR1 is GTSNPN and CDR2 is SVGIG in the germline V gene (reference sequence).